This passage covers 21 T cell receptor beta chains from one sample sequenced in a study of T cells in Graves' hyperthyroidism and ophthalmopathy. RNA transcripts gave rise to amplified TCR beta CDR3 regions. An initial round of RT-PCR targeting the TCR CDR3 relied on the HTBI primer set. In TCRdb, the multiplex PCR reads were re-called with MiXCR into one record per CDR3 protein. The sample lists about 640,000 distinct CDR3 sequences; about 45% were seen once. Sample: peripheral blood or thyroid tissue (not recorded which). Source of these receptors: an adult man with Graves' disease, either hyperthyroidism or ophthalmopathy (not recorded which).

This chain links TRBV29-1 with TRBJ2-7, with TRBD2 matching over 15 bases. The CDR3 consists of 16 residues. Germline CDR1 is SQVTM and CDR2 is ANQGSEA. Losses at the gene ends were 3 bases for V and 4 bases for J; bases not matched to a gene: 7. The CDR3 reads CSVDGLAGGPLYEQYF. The CDR3 DNA follows: TGCAGCGTTGACGGACTAGCGGGAGGGCCGTTGTACGAGCAGTACTTC.

This clonotype occurred many times. The V and J genes are TRBV10-3 and TRBJ1-4; D gene uncertain. V dropped 3 bases and J dropped 8 bases, with 7 bases sitting between them. This CDR3 contains 12 residues. Germline CDR1 and CDR2: ENHRY and SYGVKD. The CDR3, as DNA: TGTGCCATCAGTGAAGAGACCGAAAAACTGTTTTTT. This translates into CAISEETEKLFF.

V usage is TRBV5-6 and J usage is TRBJ1-1, with 7 positions matching TRBD1. CDR3 length: 13 amino acids. CDR1 SGHDT and CDR2 YYEEEE come from the germline V gene. The junction had 11 bases not matched to a gene; V was cut back by 4 bases and J by 11 bases. The CDR3 DNA reads as TGTGCCAGCAGCGACGCCGACAGGGCGACGGCTTTCTTT. Translation: CASSDADRATAFF.

In regard to this clonotype: A much larger clone lies a single base off, so this may be a read error. The V and J genes are TRBV10-3 and TRBJ1-1; unclear D gene. CDR1 and CDR2 from the germline V gene are ENHRY and SYGVKD. This CDR3 contains 13 residues. The DNA of the CDR3 is TGTGCCATCAATAAACAGTTGAACGCTGAAGCTTTCTTT. Its translation is CAINKQLNAEAFF.

This clonotype has a count of ten or more. V and J are TRBV7-9 and TRBJ2-5, with 14 positions matching TRBD2. Germline V gene data show CDR1 as SEHNR and CDR2 as FQNEAQ (reference sequence). The CDR3 contains 16 residues. V was pared by 5 bases and J by 5 bases, with 7 bases of the junction left unmatched. The chain's CDR3 is CASSREGTSGSETQYF. CDR3 in DNA: TGTGCCAGCAGCCGAGAGGGGACTAGCGGGAGTGAGACCCAGTACTTC.

This chain uses TRBV2 with TRBJ2-5; perhaps TRBD1 as D (5 bases). V was trimmed by 4 bases and J by 2 bases, leaving 8 bases between them. The CDR3 runs to 13 residues. Germline V lookup: CDR1 SNHLY, CDR2 FYNNEI. The CDR3 nucleotides read TGTGCCAGCAGTGGGGGCGAACAAGAGACCCAGTACTTC. It is translated as CASSGGEQETQYF.

This clonotype was seen only a few times. This chain uses TRBV5-1 with TRBJ1-2; possible D gene TRBD1, 6 bases. The CDR3 contains 14 residues. Deletions cut 3 bases from V and 2 bases from J, with 11 bases between. The germline gives CDR1 SGHRS, CDR2 YFSETQ. CDR3 sequence: CASSSNTGNYGYTF. The CDR3 bases are TGCGCCAGCAGCTCCAATACAGGGAACTATGGCTACACCTTC.

Of note for this clonotype: The CDR3 end shows no conserved phenylalanine or tryptophan, and so a read error is likely. The chain carries TRBV11-3 and TRBJ2-7; D is perhaps TRBD1 (5 bases). The V and J ends lost 0 bases and 0 bases respectively, with 12 bases between them. The germline V gene encodes CDR1 SGHNT and CDR2 YENEEA. The CDR3 covers 16 residues. In DNA, the CDR3 is TGTGCCAGCAGCTTAGACCTCGCAGGGCTCTCCTACGAGCAGTACCTC. Amino acid sequence: CASSLDLAGLSYEQYL.

This clonotype was detected ten times or more. The chain's CDR3 is CAIAPDRNNEKLFF. In nucleotides, the CDR3 is TGTGCCATTGCCCCCGACAGAAATAATGAAAAACTGTTTTTT. The chain uses TRBV10-3 and TRBJ1-4; a weak D match, TRBD1 (5 bases). The germline V gene has CDR1 ENHRY and CDR2 SYGVKD. This CDR3 is 14 amino acids long. V lost 9 bases, J lost 4 bases, and 15 bases lay in between.

This clonotype was observed many times. The chain joins TRBV7-9 to TRBJ1-5; D uncertain. Between the trimmed V and J ends, which lost 3 bases and 6 bases, there was a span of 6 bases. The V gene's germline CDR1 is SEHNR and CDR2 FQNEAQ (reference sequence). The CDR3 covers 12 residues. The CDR3 region is CASSLFSQPQHF. The CDR3 DNA sequence: TGTGCCAGCAGCTTGTTTTCTCAGCCCCAGCATTTT.

This clonotype was detected only a few times. In DNA form, the CDR3 reads TGCGCCAGCAGCCGACCCGAGGAGGGTGGCTACACCTTC. The encoded protein is CASSRPEEGGYTF. The gene calls are TRBV5-1 and TRBJ1-2; D remains ambiguous. CDR3 length: 13 amino acids. Germline lookup yields CDR1 SGHRS and CDR2 YFSETQ. Trimming removed 4 bases from V and 7 bases from J, with 14 bases in between.

This clonotype has a single count. This chain connects TRBV7-9 to TRBJ1-2, with D hard to call. V was pared by 3 bases and J by 5 bases, with 19 bases between. Germline values: CDR1 SEHNR, CDR2 FQNEAQ (reference sequence). The CDR3 has 16 amino acids. CDR3 bases: TGTGCCAGCAGCTTGTACCGACTGGGAACTGCATATGGCTACACCTTC. Its translation is CASSLYRLGTAYGYTF.

The chain has TRBV19 and TRBJ2-7, with D perhaps matching TRBD2 (6 bases). CDR1 is LNHDA and CDR2 is SQIVND in the germline V gene (reference sequence). The CDR3 is 14 residues long. V lost 6 bases to trimming and J lost 7 bases, with 19 bases between them. CDR3 sequence reads: CASSSGLNSREQYF. The CDR3 DNA sequence: TGTGCCAGTAGCTCGGGACTCAACTCTAGAGAGCAGTACTTC.

Ten or more counts support this clonotype. The chain has TRBV5-1 and TRBJ1-1; D might be TRBD1 (6 bases). With 4 bases removed from V and 1 base from J, the gap between germline ends came to 11 bases. CDR1 and CDR2 from the germline V gene are SGHRS and YFSETQ. This CDR3 is built from 14 residues. The CDR3 here is CASSTQGPNTEAFF. The CDR3 bases are TGCGCCAGCAGCACCCAGGGGCCGAACACTGAAGCTTTCTTT.

The chain is built from TRBV6-6 and TRBJ1-2; weak D call: TRBD1 (5 bases). Germline values: CDR1 MNHNY, CDR2 SVGAGI (reference sequence). The V gene lost 5 bases and the J gene lost 8 bases, with 21 bases spanning the gap. This CDR3 has 15 amino acids. The CDR3 reads CASSESGRGLGGYTF. The CDR3 DNA reads as TGTGCCAGCAGTGAATCGGGACGGGGCTTGGGAGGCTACACCTTC.

The chain carries TRBV7-8 and TRBJ1-1; D might be TRBD1 (5 bases). The V gene lost 8 bases and the J gene lost 4 bases, with 17 bases spanning the gap. Germline values: CDR1 SGHVS, CDR2 FQNEAQ. The CDR3 is made up of 14 amino acids. Written as DNA, the CDR3 is TGTGCCAGCTCTGGGGGGATCGGTAGCACTGAAGCTTTCTTT. The encoded protein is CASSGGIGSTEAFF.

In this sample, this clonotype turned up many times. The chain couples TRBV6-6 to TRBJ1-2; 9 bases agree with TRBD1. This CDR3 is built from 15 residues. V lost 2 bases, J lost 3 bases, and 4 bases stayed unmatched. Looked up from germline, CDR1 is MNHNY and CDR2 is SVGAGI (reference sequence). CDR3 protein: CASSYGTGFDYGYTF. The CDR3 nucleotides read TGTGCCAGCAGTTACGGGACAGGGTTCGACTATGGCTACACCTTC.

The chain employs TRBV10-3 and TRBJ1-5; unclear D gene. This CDR3 region has 13 residues. V lost 4 bases and J 2 bases, leaving 6 bases between the germline ends. The germline V gene has CDR1 ENHRY and CDR2 SYGVKD. CDR3 sequence reads: CAISGIGNQPQHF. In DNA, the CDR3 is TGTGCCATCAGTGGGATCGGCAATCAGCCCCAGCATTTT.

A remark on this clonotype: A much larger clone differs by one base, so this may be a read error. V is TRBV7-2 and J is TRBJ1-1; 8 nucleotides line up with TRBD1. Germline-derived CDR1 and CDR2 are SGHTA and FQGNSA. The CDR3 consists of 13 residues. V shed 5 bases, J shed 7 bases, and the junction held 6 bases outside the gene matches. The CDR3 is CASSPTGGLEAFF. The CDR3 DNA reads as TGTGCCAGCAGCCCTACAGGGGGGCTTGAAGCTTTCTTT.

The V gene is TRBV5-1, the J gene TRBJ1-1; D perhaps matches TRBD1 (5 bases). The CDR3 is made up of 14 amino acids. Germline CDR1 SGHRS, CDR2 YFSETQ. V was pared by 4 bases and J by 7 bases, with 17 bases between. The chain's CDR3 is CASSPTASTFEAFF. CDR3 DNA: TGCGCCAGCAGCCCGACAGCCAGTACGTTTGAAGCTTTCTTT.

The V call is TRBV10-2, the J call TRBJ1-1; perhaps TRBD1 as D (6 bases). The CDR3 runs 15 residues. In germline, CDR1 is WSHSY, CDR2 SAAADI. V was cut by 1 base and J by 1 base, with 10 bases left in between. DNA of the CDR3: TGCGCCAGCAGTGAGTTTCTACAGGGGAACACTGAAGCTTTCTTT. This translates into CASSEFLQGNTEAFF.